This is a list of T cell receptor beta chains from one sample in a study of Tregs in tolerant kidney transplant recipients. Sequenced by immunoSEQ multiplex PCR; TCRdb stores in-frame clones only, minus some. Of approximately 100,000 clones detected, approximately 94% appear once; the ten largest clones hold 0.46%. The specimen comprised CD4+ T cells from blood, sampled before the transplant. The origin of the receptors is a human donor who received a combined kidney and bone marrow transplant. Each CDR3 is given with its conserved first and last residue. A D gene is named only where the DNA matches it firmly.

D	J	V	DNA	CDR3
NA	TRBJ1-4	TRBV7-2	TGTGCCAGCAGCCCCCGGGCGGGGGGCGTCATTGAAAAACTGTTTTTT	CASSPRAGGVIEKLFF
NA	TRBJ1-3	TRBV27	TGTGCCAGCAGTTTGGACAGAACTGGAAACACCATATATTTT	CASSLDRTGNTIYF
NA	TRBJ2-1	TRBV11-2	TGTGCCAGCAGCTTGGAACGCGGCTCCTACAATGAGCAGTTCTTC	CASSLERGSYNEQFF
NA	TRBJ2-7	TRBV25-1	TGTGCCAGCAGTATGGCAGGGGCGTTCTCCTACGAGCAGTACTTC	CASSMAGAFSYEQYF
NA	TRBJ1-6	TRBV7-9	TGTGCCAGCAGCCGGGCGGGTTCGGATTCACCCCTCCACTTT	CASSRAGSDSPLHF
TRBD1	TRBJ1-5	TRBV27	TGTGCCAGCAGTCCGAAGACAGGGGATAGCAATCAGCCCCAGCATTTT	CASSPKTGDSNQPQHF
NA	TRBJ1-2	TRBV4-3	TGCGCCAGCAGCCAAGATTCACAGTCCTATGGCTACACCTTC	CASSQDSQSYGYTF
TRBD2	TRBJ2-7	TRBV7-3	TGTGCCAGCAGCGCAGCGGGGACGGCCCCTGGCGAGCAGTACTTC	CASSAAGTAPGEQYF
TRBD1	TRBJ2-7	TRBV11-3	TGTGCCAGCAGCCCAGGGACAGGGGGATTCTACGAGCAGTACTTC	CASSPGTGGFYEQYF
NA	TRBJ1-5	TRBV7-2	TGTGCCAGCAGCCCGTGGGAGCGTCAGCCCCAGCATTTT	CASSPWERQPQHF
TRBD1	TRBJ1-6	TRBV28	TGTGCCAGCAGCCTTAGCCTTGGACAGGTTGGGGGCTCCTATAATTCCCCCCTCCACTTT	CASSLSLGQVGGSYNSPLHF
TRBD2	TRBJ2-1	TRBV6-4	TGTGCCAGCAGTGATATACTAGCGCTTAATTACAATGAGCAGTTCTTC	CASSDILALNYNEQFF
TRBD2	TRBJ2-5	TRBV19	TGTGCCAGTAGTATAGGGTGGCGGGAGGGCTCGGAGACCCAGTACTTC	CASSIGWREGSETQYF